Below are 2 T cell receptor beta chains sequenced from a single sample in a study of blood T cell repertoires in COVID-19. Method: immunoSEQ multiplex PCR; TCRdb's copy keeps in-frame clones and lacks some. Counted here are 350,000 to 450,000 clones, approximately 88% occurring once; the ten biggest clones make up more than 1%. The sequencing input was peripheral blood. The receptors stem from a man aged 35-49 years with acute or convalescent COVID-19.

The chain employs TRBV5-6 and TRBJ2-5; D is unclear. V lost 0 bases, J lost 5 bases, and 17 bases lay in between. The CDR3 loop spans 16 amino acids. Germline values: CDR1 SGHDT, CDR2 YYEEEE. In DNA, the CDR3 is TGTGCCAGCAGCTTGGGAGTCAAGCGTAGTAAGGAGACCCAGTACTTC. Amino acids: CASSLGVKRSKETQYF. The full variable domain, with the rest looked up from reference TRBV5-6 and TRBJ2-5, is DAGVTQSPTHLIKTRGQQVTLRCSPKSGHDTVSWYQQALGQGPQFIFQYYEEEERQRGNFPDRFSGHQFPNYSSELNVNALLLGDSALYLCASSLGVKRSKETQYFGPGTRLLVL.

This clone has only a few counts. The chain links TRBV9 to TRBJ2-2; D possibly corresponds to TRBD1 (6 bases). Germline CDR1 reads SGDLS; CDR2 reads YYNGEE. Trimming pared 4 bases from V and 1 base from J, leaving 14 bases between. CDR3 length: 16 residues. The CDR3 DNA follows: TGTGCCAGCAGCCCAGGGGCGGCTATGAACACCGGGGAGCTGTTTTTT. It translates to CASSPGAAMNTGELFF. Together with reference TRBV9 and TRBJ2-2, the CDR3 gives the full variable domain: DSGVTQTPKHLITATGQRVTLRCSPRSGDLSVYWYQQSLDQGLQFLIQYYNGEERAKGNILERFSAQQFPDLHSELNLSSLELGDSALYFCASSPGAAMNTGELFFGEGSRLTVL.